This T cell receptor beta chain was recorded in a study of blood T cells in healthy people across ages. Through a sample-barcoded 5' primer and a J-beta primer mix, a second PCR was run for roughly 7 to 12 cycles. One entry per CDR3 protein results from TCRdb running MiXCR on the 5' RACE reads. This sample has around 2 million distinct CDR3 sequences, with 30% to 40% found just once. Germline V gene data show CDR1 as SGHTA and CDR2 as FQGNSA. The CDR3 consists of 15 residues. V was pared by 1 base and J by 4 bases, with 5 bases of the junction left unmatched. The donors, aged about 6 to 90, were healthy Caucasians from Russia. Per individual sample, total RNA of at least 6 micrograms was extracted.

The sequenced sample consisted of blood. The TCR originated in a human donor in good health. The chain links TRBV7-2 to TRBJ1-2; 8 bases align to TRBD1. The CDR3 sequence: CASSLVITGGYGYTF. CDR3 in DNA: TGTGCCAGCAGCTTAGTTATCACAGGGGGCTATGGCTACACCTTC.